What follows are 32 T cell receptor beta chains derived from one specimen sequenced in a study of blood T cells in healthy people across ages. A J-beta primer mix and a sample-barcoded 5' primer were used in a second PCR of roughly 6 to 12 cycles. TCRdb used MiXCR to reprocess the 5' RACE reads, holding one entry per CDR3 protein. The table lists some 750,000 distinct CDR3 sequences, approximately 22% of them singletons. The sample consisted of blood. The receptors stem from a man in his 70s in good health.

The chain has TRBV28 and TRBJ2-7, with D perhaps matching TRBD2 (7 bases). The closer fit of TRBJ2-1 to the DNA end suggests the J call may be wrong. CDR1 and CDR2 from the germline V gene are MDHEN and SYDVKM. CDR3 length equals 16 residues. The CDR3 coding sequence is TGTGCCAGCAGTTTGGTGGTGGGGGGGCCTTACAATGAGCAGTTCTTC. This codes for CASSLVVGGPYNEQFF.

The chain uses TRBV27 and TRBJ1-2; D not certain. CDR3 length equals 14 residues. Germline V gives CDR1 MNHEY, CDR2 SMNVEV (reference sequence). V was pared by 4 bases and J by 0 bases, with 9 bases between. DNA of the CDR3: TGTGCCAGCAGTTCAAGAACGACTAACTATGGCTACACCTTC. This codes for CASSSRTTNYGYTF.

V usage is TRBV6-2 or TRBV6-3 and J usage is TRBJ2-2; D ambiguous. Germline CDR1 is MNHEY and CDR2 is SVGEGT. The CDR3 consists of 12 residues. Trimming stripped 6 bases from V and 3 bases from J, with 5 bases between. Here the CDR3 DNA reads TGTGCCAGCAGGGTACACACCGGGGAGCTGTTTTTT. Amino acid sequence: CASRVHTGELFF.

This clonotype has just a few counts. The chain combines TRBV6-5 with TRBJ2-1; TRBD1 agrees at 10 bases. Germline CDR1 and CDR2: MNHEY and SVGAGI. This CDR3 comprises 15 residues. V lost 5 bases and J lost 4; bases outside the gene matches: 5. The CDR3 DNA sequence: TGTGCCAGCAGTGAGGACAGGGGGACTTACAATGAGCAGTTCTTC. This codes for CASSEDRGTYNEQFF.

There are a few counts of this clonotype. The chain recombines TRBV20-1 with TRBJ2-3; no clear D. The germline V gene encodes CDR1 DFQATT and CDR2 SNEGSKA (reference sequence). The CDR3 loop spans 11 amino acids. V dropped 6 bases and J dropped 9 bases, with 13 bases sitting between them. CDR3 protein: CSAAFAWTQYF. CDR3 nucleotide sequence: TGCAGTGCAGCATTTGCGTGGACGCAGTATTTT.

The chain links TRBV9 to TRBJ2-1; 8 nucleotides align to TRBD2. CDR1 is SGDLS, CDR2 YYNGEE, per germline. V shed 2 bases, J shed 7 bases, and the junction held 20 bases outside the gene matches. This CDR3 region has 19 residues. The CDR3 region has the DNA TGTGCCAGCAGCGTCAACCCCTTAGGAACCGGGACTAGTAATAATGAGCAGTTCTTC. Translation: CASSVNPLGTGTSNNEQFF.

This clonotype was counted a few times. The chain joins TRBV5-1 to TRBJ2-5, with D tentatively TRBD2 (6 bases). The germline V gene encodes CDR1 SGHRS and CDR2 YFSETQ. Trimming stripped 4 bases from V and 7 bases from J, with 14 bases between. CDR3 size: 13 residues. In DNA form, the CDR3 reads TGCGCCAGCAGCCAGGACGGAGGGGTGACCCAGTACTTC. This encodes CASSQDGGVTQYF.

This clonotype was counted between two and nine times. The chain employs TRBV7-6 and TRBJ1-1, with a possible D match to TRBD1 (5 bases). Germline CDR1 reads SGHVS; CDR2 reads FNYEAQ. Trimming took 6 bases from V and 3 from J, leaving 17 bases between them. There are 15 residues in the CDR3. The CDR3 DNA reads as TGTGCCAGCAGGGACGGGGGGGGGATGCACACTGAAGCTTTCTTT. This encodes CASRDGGGMHTEAFF. The full variable domain, with the rest looked up from reference TRBV7-6 and TRBJ1-1, is GAGVSQSPRYKVTKRGQDVALRCDPISGHVSLYWYRQALGQGPEFLTYFNYEAQQDKSGLPNDRFSAERPEGSISTLTIQRTEQRDSAMYRCASRDGGGMHTEAFFGQGTRLTVV.

This clonotype has a handful of counts. The chain is built from TRBV21-1 and TRBJ2-5; TRBD1 is taken as the D call from the table, unchecked against the DNA. The end of the DNA fits TRBJ2-7 better, so the J call may be wrong. TRBV21-1 counts as a pseudogene. The CDR3 has 14 residues. The CDR3 region is CASSKGGDSYEQYV. The DNA for the CDR3 is TGTGCCAGCAGCAAAGGAGGGGACAGCTACGAGCAGTACGTC.

The rearrangement joins TRBV29-1 to TRBJ2-5; a possible D gene is TRBD2 (6 bases). Germline V gene data show CDR1 as SQVTM and CDR2 as ANQGSEA. This CDR3 is built from 14 residues. The V and J ends lost 0 bases and 4 bases respectively, with 12 bases between them. Here the CDR3 reads CSVEEYSGTETQYF. CDR3 coding DNA: TGCAGCGTTGAAGAGTATAGCGGTACAGAGACCCAGTACTTC.

The chain links TRBV6-5 to TRBJ2-7; possibly TRBD2 for D (5 bases). The DNA matches TRBJ2-1 better at its end, which makes the J call doubtful. Per the germline V gene, CDR1 is MNHEY and CDR2 is SVGAGI. The CDR3 loop spans 14 amino acids. CDR3 sequence reads: CASRMVASYNEQFF. In nucleotides, the CDR3 is TGTGCCAGCAGAATGGTAGCGTCGTACAATGAGCAGTTCTTC.

This clonotype showed up just a few times. The chain couples TRBV20-1 to TRBJ2-1; 8 positions agree with TRBD1. The J call is in doubt because the DNA end fits TRBJ2-7 better. The germline V gene has CDR1 DFQATT and CDR2 SNEGSKA (reference sequence). CDR3 length equals 16 residues. The CDR3 loop reads CSARDTGQGLSYEQYF. CDR3 DNA: TGCAGTGCTAGAGATACCGGACAGGGTCTGTCCTACGAGCAGTACTTC.

This clonotype was found many times. This sequence joins TRBV28 and TRBJ2-2, with D possibly being TRBD2 (5 bases). This CDR3 spans 14 amino acids. Trimming cost V 6 bases and J 6 bases, with 14 bases left between them. CDR1 is MDHEN, CDR2 SYDVKM, per germline. In DNA form, the CDR3 reads TGTGCCAGCAGCCTGGACTGGCGGTCCGGGGAGCTGTTTTTT. Its translation: CASSLDWRSGELFF.

This clonotype has a handful of counts. This chain uses TRBV5-6 with TRBJ2-1, with 7 bases identical to TRBD1. V lost 0 bases to trimming and J lost 5 bases; unmatched junction nucleotides: 8. Germline V gives CDR1 SGHDT, CDR2 YYEEEE. The CDR3 covers 16 residues. CDR3 sequence reads: CASSLERGTENNEQFF. In DNA, the CDR3 is TGTGCCAGCAGCTTGGAGCGAGGGACAGAAAACAATGAGCAGTTCTTC.

The chain recombines TRBV6-5 with TRBJ2-2; TRBD1 aligns across 7 bases. Germline loops: CDR1 MNHEY, CDR2 SVGAGI. This CDR3 region has 15 residues. Trimming cost V 6 bases and J 3 bases; bases outside gene matches: 7. CDR3: CASSSDRAHTGELFF. For the CDR3, the DNA is TGTGCCAGCAGCTCCGACAGGGCGCACACCGGGGAGCTGTTTTTT.

DNA of the CDR3: TGCGCCAGCAGCCAAGTACCCAATTCACAATACTACAATCAGCCCCAGCATTTT. Protein: CASSQVPNSQYYNQPQHF. The genes are TRBV4-1 and TRBJ1-5; D remains ambiguous. The length of the CDR3 is 18 residues. The V gene lost 1 base and the J gene lost 3 bases, with 19 bases spanning the gap. The V gene's germline CDR1 is MGHRA and CDR2 YSYEKL.

This clonotype has a handful of counts. The V and J genes are TRBV29-1 and TRBJ1-1; D is unresolved. V lost 4 bases to trimming and J lost 7 bases, with 13 bases between them. The length of the CDR3 is 12 residues. Looked up from germline, CDR1 is SQVTM and CDR2 is ANQGSEA. The CDR3 spells CSVVKGRDEAFF. CDR3 DNA sequence: TGCAGCGTTGTTAAGGGTCGGGATGAAGCTTTCTTT.

The chain joins TRBV19 to TRBJ2-4; perhaps TRBD2 as D (6 bases). V gave up 3 bases and J gave up 8 bases, with 14 bases separating them. In germline, CDR1 is LNHDA, CDR2 SQIVND (reference sequence). CDR3 size: 14 residues. The CDR3 DNA reads as TGTGCCAGTAGTATCTCTCGGGGGAGCGACATTCAGTACTTC. Translated: CASSISRGSDIQYF.

The rearrangement links TRBV5-1 to TRBJ2-3; no firm D call. Trimming cost V 0 bases and J 0 bases, with 11 bases left between them. Germline assignment: CDR1 SGHRS and CDR2 YFSETQ. The CDR3 length is 16 residues. The CDR3 coding sequence is TGCGCCAGCAGCTTGGCCGGCACAACTAGCACAGATACGCAGTATTTT. This gives the protein CASSLAGTTSTDTQYF.

J is TRBJ2-1 and V is TRBV20-1; D gene ambiguous. The CDR3 spans 13 residues. Germline V gene sequence: CDR1 DFQATT, CDR2 SNEGSKA (reference sequence). V lost 6 bases to trimming and J lost 2 bases, with 11 bases between them. The chain's CDR3 is CSAEIRAYNEQFF. CDR3 DNA sequence: TGCAGTGCCGAAATTAGGGCCTACAATGAGCAGTTCTTC.

Only a few counts were recorded for this clonotype. In DNA, the CDR3 is TGTGCCAGCAGTTTATACAGCAGCTATGGCTACACCTTC. This gives the protein CASSLYSSYGYTF. The V gene is TRBV12-3 or TRBV12-4, the J gene TRBJ1-2, with D unclear. The V end was cut by 2 bases, the J end by 4 bases, with 8 bases between. The CDR3 has 13 residues.

In its sample, this clonotype was seen a few times. The gene calls are TRBV7-2 and TRBJ2-7; D is possibly TRBD1 or TRBD2 (5 bases each). Germline V gene lookup returns CDR1 SGHTA and CDR2 FQGNSA. V was pared by 3 bases and J by 0 bases, with 9 bases between. This CDR3 region has 14 residues. This chain's CDR3 is CASSLGDLSYEQYF. Written as DNA, the CDR3 is TGTGCCAGCAGCTTGGGGGACCTCTCCTACGAGCAGTACTTC.

The genes are TRBV4-1 and TRBJ2-3, with D hard to call. CDR3 length: 17 residues. Per germline, CDR1 MGHRA and CDR2 YSYEKL. Trimming removed 0 bases at V and 4 bases at J, with 17 bases between. The CDR3 loop reads CASSQDGRSLRADTQYF. The CDR3 DNA sequence: TGCGCCAGCAGCCAAGACGGACGGTCCCTAAGAGCAGATACGCAGTATTTT.

This clonotype was picked up a small number of times. The rearrangement joins TRBV12-3 or TRBV12-4 to TRBJ1-2, with unresolved D. There are 13 residues in the CDR3. Trimming cost V 5 bases and J 5 bases, with 12 bases left between them. Here the CDR3 reads CASSTRTGYGYTF. CDR3 nucleotide sequence: TGTGCCAGCAGTACCCGGACTGGATATGGCTACACCTTC.

This clonotype was seen only a few times. V and J are TRBV5-1 and TRBJ1-1; D ambiguous. The CDR3 is 15 residues long. CDR1 is SGHRS and CDR2 is YFSETQ in the germline V gene. Trimming cost V 4 bases and J 5 bases, with 18 bases left between them. CDR3 in amino acids: CASSPTTSAGTEAFF. DNA of the CDR3: TGCGCCAGCAGCCCAACGACTTCGGCGGGGACTGAAGCTTTCTTT.

V is TRBV11-2 and J is TRBJ2-1; no reliable D call. Per germline, CDR1 SGHAT and CDR2 FQNNGV. V was pared by 5 bases and J by 2 bases, with 16 bases between. The CDR3 contains 16 residues. CDR3 sequence reads: CASSPLGTPTYNEQFF. DNA for the CDR3: TGTGCCAGCAGCCCCTTGGGAACACCTACCTACAATGAGCAGTTCTTC.

In this sample, this clonotype turned up a few times. Lacking the conserved final phenylalanine or tryptophan, this CDR3 likely reflects a read error. V gene TRBV4-1 combines with J gene TRBJ1-2; D not resolved. V lost 0 bases, J lost 3 bases, and 11 bases lay in between. This CDR3 contains 15 residues. The V gene's germline CDR1 is MGHRA and CDR2 YSYEKL. The CDR3 DNA reads as TGCGCCAGCAGCCAAGAATTTGGGCAGGACTATGGCTACACCCTC. Residues: CASSQEFGQDYGYTL.

In this sample, this clonotype turned up many times. This CDR3 reads CASTRRGVNTEAFF. The CDR3, as DNA: TGTGCCAGCACCAGGCGAGGTGTGAACACTGAAGCTTTCTTT. The chain links TRBV12-3 or TRBV12-4 to TRBJ1-1; D is ambiguous. Trimming took 7 bases from V and 0 from J, leaving 12 bases between them. The CDR3 runs to 14 residues.

V usage is TRBV20-1 and J usage is TRBJ1-4; TRBD1 is a possible D gene (6 bases). The CDR3 length is 14 residues. Germline V lookup: CDR1 DFQATT, CDR2 SNEGSKA (reference sequence). Trimming removed 3 bases at V and 6 bases at J, with 14 bases between. In DNA form, the CDR3 reads TGCAGTGCTAGTGGGCGGGCAGGGGATGAAAAACTGTTTTTT. Its protein product is CSASGRAGDEKLFF.

In its sample, this clonotype was seen a few times. This rearrangement joins TRBV11-2 to TRBJ2-3, with TRBD2 identical over 9 bases. The ends lost 5 bases at V and 6 bases at J; junction bases unmatched: 9. Germline V CDR1 and CDR2: SGHAT, FQNNGV. The CDR3 loop spans 15 amino acids. The DNA of the CDR3 is TGTGCCAGCAGCCTGACTAGCGGCCTTTCGGATACGCAGTATTTT. Its translation is CASSLTSGLSDTQYF.

The rearrangement joins TRBV5-1 to TRBJ2-3, with 8 bases fitting TRBD1. Per germline, CDR1 SGHRS and CDR2 YFSETQ. Losses at the gene ends were 0 bases for V and 7 bases for J; bases not matched to a gene: 7. The CDR3 spans 15 residues. The CDR3 DNA reads TGCGCCAGCAGCTTGGGACAGGGGATATCTTATACGCAGTATTTT. Protein product: CASSLGQGISYTQYF.

This clonotype was picked up many times. The rearrangement joins TRBV6-5 to TRBJ1-4; D call uncertain. Germline V gene sequence: CDR1 MNHEY, CDR2 SVGAGI. The CDR3 loop spans 15 amino acids. Trimming pared 0 bases from V and 6 bases from J, leaving 11 bases between. CDR3: CASSYSIWQDEKLFF. The CDR3 bases are TGTGCCAGCAGTTACTCTATCTGGCAGGATGAAAAACTGTTTTTT.